The 15 T cell receptor beta chains below all came from one sample that was sequenced in a study of cytomegalovirus exposure and HLA in healthy donors. Vbeta (60) and Jbeta (13) primers were used in the PCR. Using immunoSEQ multiplex PCR, the repertoire was profiled, and TCRdb retains in-frame clones only, with some absent. The sample holds some 160,000 clones, approximately 88% seen once. Specimen: PBMCs. The receptors here all came from a woman aged 18-29 years in good health and CMV-seronegative.

V is TRBV5-4 and J is TRBJ2-1; the D gene is possibly TRBD1 (6 bases). V lost 4 bases to trimming and J lost 10 bases, with 12 bases between them. The CDR3 sequence is 12 residues long. CDR1 and CDR2 from the germline V gene are SGHNT and YYREEE (reference sequence). The CDR3 loop reads CASSVQGWEQFF. CDR3 DNA: TGTGCCAGCAGCGTACAGGGTTGGGAGCAGTTCTTC.

This rearrangement joins TRBV2 to TRBJ1-1; perhaps TRBD1 as D (5 bases). The CDR3 consists of 15 residues. Germline lookup yields CDR1 SNHLY and CDR2 FYNNEI. V was cut by 1 base and J by 4 bases, with 13 bases left in between. In DNA, the CDR3 is TGTGCCAGCAGTGAAGTAGGAGGGGTTGGCACTGAAGCTTTCTTT. It specifies CASSEVGGVGTEAFF.

The chain employs TRBV5-1 and TRBJ2-3, with 7 bases that match TRBD1. Trimming cost V 4 bases and J 4 bases; bases outside gene matches: 12. This CDR3 is built from 16 residues. CDR1 is SGHRS, CDR2 YFSETQ, per germline. CDR3 DNA: TGCGCCAGCAGCCATCCCAGCGAGGGGGCCTCAGATACGCAGTATTTT. This gives the protein CASSHPSEGASDTQYF.

This chain joins TRBV19 and TRBJ1-1, with D unresolved. In germline, CDR1 is LNHDA, CDR2 SQIVND (reference sequence). This CDR3 has 14 residues. Trimming removed 1 base from V and 2 bases from J, with 8 bases in between. The CDR3 spells CASSIAQTNTEAFF. The CDR3 DNA is TGTGCCAGTAGTATAGCACAGACAAACACTGAAGCTTTCTTT.

V is TRBV28 and J is TRBJ1-5, with D possibly matching TRBD1 (6 bases). Germline V lookup: CDR1 MDHEN, CDR2 SYDVKM. The CDR3 runs 15 residues. Deletions cut 6 bases from V and 0 bases from J, with 12 bases between. CDR3 in DNA: TGTGCCAGCAGGGGCGGGGGGGCTAGCAATCAGCCCCAGCATTTT. Protein: CASRGGGASNQPQHF.

This chain joins TRBV5-4 and TRBJ1-3, with a weak D call TRBD1 (6 bases). The V end was cut by 1 base, the J end by 14 bases, with 19 bases between. This CDR3 spans 14 amino acids. Germline V CDR1 and CDR2: SGHNT, YYREEE (reference sequence). The chain's CDR3 is CASSLQLAGAGLYF. CDR3 sequence (DNA): TGTGCCAGCAGCTTGCAGTTAGCAGGGGCCGGCCTATATTTT.

This chain links TRBV7-9 with TRBJ1-5; 9 bases are a match to TRBD1. Unmatched junction bases numbered 12, after V lost 6 bases and J lost 3 bases. Germline CDR1 is SEHNR and CDR2 is FQNEAQ (reference sequence). This CDR3 is 17 amino acids long. The CDR3 DNA reads TGTGCCAGCAGATCTGAGGGACAGGGTGGGTTCAATCAGCCCCAGCATTTT. This codes for CASRSEGQGGFNQPQHF.

The V gene is TRBV27, the J gene TRBJ2-7; 7 bases fit TRBD1. The CDR3 covers 14 residues. Per the germline V gene, CDR1 is MNHEY and CDR2 is SMNVEV (reference sequence). The junction had 10 bases not matched to a gene; V was cut back by 8 bases and J by 3 bases. The DNA for the CDR3 is TGTGCCAGCCGACAGGGAACTAGGTTCTACGAGCAGTACTTC. Translating gives CASRQGTRFYEQYF.

The rearrangement uses TRBV9 and TRBJ2-7, with TRBD2 matching 12 bases. The ends lost 4 bases at V and 0 bases at J; junction bases unmatched: 5. The CDR3 runs 16 residues. From germline, CDR1 is SGDLS and CDR2 YYNGEE. CDR3 sequence (DNA): TGTGCCAGCAGCCTGGGACTAGCGGGTTACTCCTACGAGCAGTACTTC. Residues: CASSLGLAGYSYEQYF.

The genes are TRBV5-1 and TRBJ1-4, with 7 bases that match TRBD1. This CDR3 comprises 15 residues. Per the germline V gene, CDR1 is SGHRS and CDR2 is YFSETQ. Trimming took 5 bases from V and 5 from J; bases not matched to a gene: 9. CDR3 DNA sequence: TGCGCCAGCAGACGAGACGGGACAGACAATGAAAAACTGTTTTTT. It translates to CASRRDGTDNEKLFF.

V is TRBV18 and J is TRBJ2-2, with D possibly TRBD1 on 6 matching bases. The germline gives CDR1 KGHSH, CDR2 LQKENI. Trimming removed 1 base from V and 0 bases from J, with 9 bases in between. CDR3 length: 16 residues. The CDR3 nucleotides read TGTGCCAGCTCACCACGAGGACAGACGAACACCGGGGAGCTGTTTTTT. Protein: CASSPRGQTNTGELFF. Based on the CDR3 plus reference TRBV18 and TRBJ2-2, the full variable domain is NAGVMQNPRHLVRRRGQEARLRCSPMKGHSHVYWYRQLPEEGLKFMVYLQKENIIDESGMPKERFSAEFPKEGPSILRIQQVVRGDSAAYFCASSPRGQTNTGELFFGEGSRLTVL.

CDR3 sequence (DNA): TGCGCCAGCAGTACCTCGGGTGCTGGAAACACCATATATTTT. Translating it yields CASSTSGAGNTIYF. V and J are TRBV5-1 and TRBJ1-3, with D uncertain. CDR1 is SGHRS, CDR2 YFSETQ, per germline. V lost 5 bases and J 2 bases, leaving 11 bases between the germline ends. The CDR3 contains 14 residues.

This rearrangement joins TRBV6-1 to TRBJ2-2, with unresolved D. Germline CDR1 and CDR2: MNHNS and SASEGT. V was cut by 2 bases and J by 7 bases, with 8 bases left in between. The CDR3 is 13 amino acids. The CDR3 is CASSEYPGGELFF. The CDR3 DNA reads TGTGCCAGCAGTGAATACCCCGGCGGGGAGCTGTTTTTT.

This CDR3 reads CASSLTGLYASYGYTF. The CDR3 DNA is TGTGCCAGCAGCCTGACAGGGCTCTATGCTTCCTATGGCTACACCTTC. V gene TRBV5-6 combines with J gene TRBJ1-2, with TRBD1 matching 7 bases. The J segment lost 4 bases and the V segment lost 4 bases, leaving 13 bases of the junction unmatched. The CDR3 loop spans 16 amino acids. Germline V gene data show CDR1 as SGHDT and CDR2 as YYEEEE.

This sequence joins TRBV5-4 and TRBJ1-1; 10 nucleotides line up with TRBD1. Germline values: CDR1 SGHNT, CDR2 YYREEE (reference sequence). The CDR3 is made up of 15 amino acids. The V segment lost 0 bases and the J segment 5 bases; nucleotides outside the gene matches: 4. In nucleotides, the CDR3 is TGTGCCAGCAGCTTGGGGGACAGGGGTTTGACTGAAGCTTTCTTT. Translation: CASSLGDRGLTEAFF.